This T cell receptor beta chain was captured by sequencing in a study of naive and memory T cell subsets (TCRdb year 2017). Background for the entire study: An open-source, UMI-based TCR alpha and beta sequencing pipeline was applied to sorted naive and memory peripheral blood T cell subsets. IgG serology results and the functional CMV T cell responses were in complete agreement. RNA was DNase-treated and reverse transcribed with TCR constant-region primers, mostly using SuperScript III. The research as a whole found: TCR abundance followed a power law with an exponent that was different for naive and memory subsets but consistent across the three individuals. RNA-based TCR counts may be affected by expression changes linked to T cell activation and differentiation. Following error correction, more than 85% of naive TCR sequences occurred only once, which made naive abundance distributions much steeper than those of memory subsets. Gini index rose and Shannon and inverse Simpson diversity fell from naive through CM, EM and EMRA in both CD4 and CD8 cells. The repertoire findings for the naive and memory subsets could not be validated against a ground truth, as none was available. Clonotypes were defined as single alpha or beta chain sequences, not paired alpha/beta receptors.

This clonotype was counted a few times. Its cognate antigen has yet to be identified. No much larger clone exists at a distance of one base, and base qualities are not known. The protocol used for the library was UMI-ligation and nested PCR. The beta constant-region primer consisted of an equimolar mixture of two oligonucleotides that together covered TRBC1 and TRBC2. Four rounds of PCR, combining the SP2 primer with nested alpha and beta constant-region primers, were used to amplify the ligated cDNA. A single-stranded oligonucleotide carrying the SP2 primer and a 12-nucleotide UMI was ligated to the 3' end of the cDNA by T4 RNA ligase 1. Incubation of the ligation reaction lasted about 19-24 hours at 16 degrees C. PCR2 was typically performed as a SYBR Green qPCR and was stopped at a predetermined threshold so that over-amplification was prevented. Agencourt AMPure XP magnetic beads were used for all purifications after the first. Library amounts were measured by Qubit and library quality was assessed on a TapeStation, where the main peak was expected at around 650 bp. The pooled libraries were sequenced on an Illumina MiSeq using v2 2x251 paired-end kits, which usually yielded roughly 0.85-2.2 million reads per sample. Each sample library was pooled at approximately 4 nM, and about 5-7% PhiX was included to improve cluster recognition. For the original study's pipeline: V and J genes were assigned to Demultiplexor-processed FASTQ reads by Decombinator through tag matching, with a single base-pair mismatch being allowed. By using UMIs, Collapsinator corrected both sequencing errors and the frequency errors caused by PCR heterogeneity. CDR3Translator translated TCRs and extracted CDR3s from the conserved cysteine to the FGXG phenylalanine, flagging non-productive sequences. Gini, Shannon entropy and inverse Simpson indices were calculated on repertoires that had been subsampled to equal numbers of UMI-defined TCRs. Power-law fits to clonotype abundance distributions were performed by maximum likelihood within the linear range. When run on a single naive CD8 sample, MIGEC and the pipeline yielded similar UMI counts, similar unique TCR numbers and similar clonal distributions. A set of some 7,600 CMV-associated CDR3 sequences, compiled from VDJdb and a published dataset, was used to search the repertoires. TCRdb reanalyzed the raw reads on its own, using fastp at Q25 for trimming and MiXCR for clone calling, and kept in-frame beta chains. Merged by CDR3 protein, the rows form single entries marked with the most common genes and DNA. These V and J calls originate from TCRdb's pipeline instead of the authors' own analysis. In all, the sample holds about 120,000 distinct CDR3 sequences, and 35% to 45% of those were seen once. The ten biggest clones cover approximately 0.9% of the sample.

As encoded in the germline V gene, CDR1 is MNHEY while CDR2 is SVGEGT. The CDR3, from cysteine to phenylalanine, totals 14 residues. Only the CDR3 DNA stays, 42 bases, in frame from base 1. Trimming takes 2 bases off V and 4 bases off J; junction bases not matched to a gene: 3. TCR alpha and beta chain libraries were amplified separately from the second PCR step onward. Donor CMV status was determined by IFNgamma production from CD4+ T cells after overnight stimulation of fresh PBMCs with CMV viral lysate. CD4 T cells were positively selected with Miltenyi beads, followed by positive selection of CD8 T cells from the CD4-negative fraction. Cells were stained for CD3, CD4, CD8, CD45RA, CD27 and a live/dead dye and were sorted on a BD Aria II into four subsets based on CD45RA and CD27. Blood came from a few healthy volunteers, each fractionated into CD4 and CD8 T cells and then into four differentiation subsets. Approximately 120 ml of peripheral blood was drawn per donor, and PBMC were isolated by Ficoll-Paque PLUS density-gradient centrifugation. Sorted cells were lysed in RLT buffer, and RNA was extracted with a Qiagen RNeasy kit and stored at -80°C.

The chain couples TRBV6-2 or TRBV6-3 to TRBJ1-1, with 8 bases in between that match TRBD1. The sequenced sample was central memory CD4+ T cells from blood. The meaning of the sample's cell subset or site label: central memory, CD45RA- CD27+. The sequence derives from a human donor in good health. For the CDR3, the sequence is CASSYGQGGTEAFF. The nucleotide sequence reads as follows: TGTGCCAGCAGTTACGGACAGGGAGGCACTGAAGCTTTCTTT.